Listed below are T cell receptor beta chains from one sample, sequenced in a study of T cell responses to AZD1222 COVID-19 vaccine. The repertoire was sequenced with immunoSEQ multiplex PCR; TCRdb's copy has only in-frame clones and lacks some. The data hold 120,000 to 150,000 clones, with roughly 90% observed a single time. The source material was peripheral blood, sampled 28 days after the second AZD1222 dose. These receptors all stem from an adult who received the AZD1222 COVID-19 vaccine. Each CDR3 is given with its conserved first and last residue. A D gene is named only where the DNA matches it firmly. The size of a clone is reported for some rows only, either as once, few or many, or as a class for expanded clones.

d_call: .; v_call: TRBV19; j_call: TRBJ1-6; clone_size: .; cdr3_nt: TGTGCCAGTAGTTTCCGGGGGGATTTCAATTCACCCCTCCACTTT; cdr3_aa: CASSFRGDFNSPLHF
d_call: .; v_call: TRBV5-1; j_call: TRBJ1-1; clone_size: once; cdr3_nt: TGCGCCAGCAGCCCTTCCCTCGGGGATGGGGAAACTGAAGCTTTCTTT; cdr3_aa: CASSPSLGDGETEAFF
d_call: TRBD1; v_call: TRBV6-5; j_call: TRBJ2-7; clone_size: .; cdr3_nt: TGTGCCAGCAGACTACAGGGGTACCACGAGCAGTACTTC; cdr3_aa: CASRLQGYHEQYF
d_call: .; v_call: TRBV7-9; j_call: TRBJ1-1; clone_size: .; cdr3_nt: TGTGCCAGCAGCGTAGGGGGGGTAACTGAAGCTTTCTTT; cdr3_aa: CASSVGGVTEAFF
d_call: TRBD2; v_call: TRBV5-6; j_call: TRBJ2-3; clone_size: .; cdr3_nt: TGTGCCAGCAGCTTGGTGGCGCGGGGGGCAGATACGCAGTATTTT; cdr3_aa: CASSLVARGADTQYF
d_call: TRBD1; v_call: TRBV5-1; j_call: TRBJ1-2; clone_size: .; cdr3_nt: TGCGCCAGCAGCTTCGGGACAGTCTATGGCTACACCTTC; cdr3_aa: CASSFGTVYGYTF
d_call: TRBD1; v_call: TRBV7-3; j_call: TRBJ2-3; clone_size: once; cdr3_nt: TGTGCCAGCAGCATGTCGGACAGGGTTGGTGCAGATACGCAGTATTTT; cdr3_aa: CASSMSDRVGADTQYF
d_call: TRBD2; v_call: TRBV6-1; j_call: TRBJ2-7; clone_size: .; cdr3_nt: TGTGCCAGCAGTGAACTACTAGCGGGCAACTCCTACGAGCAGTACTTC; cdr3_aa: CASSELLAGNSYEQYF
d_call: TRBD2; v_call: TRBV20-1; j_call: TRBJ2-1; clone_size: few; cdr3_nt: TGCAGTGCTAGTCGCCTAGCGGGGGGCTTGAGCTCCTACAATGAGCAGTTCTTC; cdr3_aa: CSASRLAGGLSSYNEQFF
d_call: .; v_call: TRBV2; j_call: TRBJ2-3; clone_size: .; cdr3_nt: TGTGCCAGCAGTGTGACTGGCACAGATACGCAGTATTTT; cdr3_aa: CASSVTGTDTQYF
d_call: TRBD1; v_call: TRBV7-6; j_call: TRBJ1-1; clone_size: .; cdr3_nt: TGTGCCAGCAGCTTAGGACAGGGTGAACACACTGAAGCTTTCTTT; cdr3_aa: CASSLGQGEHTEAFF
d_call: .; v_call: TRBV11-2; j_call: TRBJ2-7; clone_size: .; cdr3_nt: TGTGCCAGCAGCTTTCCGGGCCGGGAGCAGTACTTC; cdr3_aa: CASSFPGREQYF
d_call: .; v_call: TRBV18; j_call: TRBJ2-2; clone_size: .; cdr3_nt: TGTGCCAGCTCACCAGATAGACATAACACCGGGGAGCTGTTTTTT; cdr3_aa: CASSPDRHNTGELFF
d_call: TRBD2; v_call: TRBV27; j_call: TRBJ2-3; clone_size: .; cdr3_nt: TGTGCCAGCAGTTTATCGGCGGGGAGGGGAGGGGATACGCAGTATTTT; cdr3_aa: CASSLSAGRGGDTQYF
d_call: .; v_call: TRBV5-1; j_call: TRBJ2-1; clone_size: .; cdr3_nt: TGCGCCAGCACCCCATTCCCTAGCGCTAGCTCCTACAATGAGCAGTTCTTC; cdr3_aa: CASTPFPSASSYNEQFF
d_call: .; v_call: TRBV5-1; j_call: TRBJ1-2; clone_size: .; cdr3_nt: TGCGCCAGCAGCTTCAGGGAATACTATGGCTACACCTTC; cdr3_aa: CASSFREYYGYTF
d_call: .; v_call: TRBV12-3/TRBV12-4; j_call: TRBJ1-2; clone_size: .; cdr3_nt: TGTGCCAGCAGTGGGATCGATAACTATGGCTACACCTTC; cdr3_aa: CASSGIDNYGYTF
d_call: TRBD1; v_call: TRBV7-2; j_call: TRBJ1-2; clone_size: .; cdr3_nt: TGTGCCAGCAGCTCGGACAGGGGGTTAAACTATGGCTACACCTTC; cdr3_aa: CASSSDRGLNYGYTF
d_call: TRBD1; v_call: TRBV5-1; j_call: TRBJ1-1; clone_size: .; cdr3_nt: TGCGCCAGCAGCTTGAACGACAGGGGGCGCACTGAAGCTTTCTTT; cdr3_aa: CASSLNDRGRTEAFF
d_call: TRBD1; v_call: TRBV6-5; j_call: TRBJ1-6; clone_size: .; cdr3_nt: TGTGCCAGCAGTTACGGACAGGGGAGCTGGAATTCACCCCTCCACTTT; cdr3_aa: CASSYGQGSWNSPLHF
d_call: TRBD2; v_call: TRBV2; j_call: TRBJ2-5; clone_size: .; cdr3_nt: TGTGCCAGCAGCGAGCGGGAGGGCCGAGAGACCCAGTACTTC; cdr3_aa: CASSEREGRETQYF
d_call: TRBD1; v_call: TRBV9; j_call: TRBJ1-1; clone_size: once; cdr3_nt: TGTGCCAGCAGCGTAGGGACAGGGTTCACTGAAGCTTTCTTT; cdr3_aa: CASSVGTGFTEAFF
d_call: TRBD2; v_call: TRBV12-5; j_call: TRBJ2-5; clone_size: .; cdr3_nt: TGTGCTAGTGGCCTGAGACTAGCGGGGGAAGAGACCCAGTACTTC; cdr3_aa: CASGLRLAGEETQYF
d_call: TRBD1; v_call: TRBV28; j_call: TRBJ1-3; clone_size: .; cdr3_nt: TGTGCCAGCAGTTACCGACAGGGAACTACTGGAAACACCATATATTTT; cdr3_aa: CASSYRQGTTGNTIYF
d_call: .; v_call: TRBV24-1; j_call: TRBJ1-2; clone_size: .; cdr3_nt: TGTGCCACCAGTGATCCTCGGGGTGGCTACACCTTC; cdr3_aa: CATSDPRGGYTF
d_call: TRBD1; v_call: TRBV15; j_call: TRBJ1-1; clone_size: .; cdr3_nt: TGTGCCACCACCCGGGGACAGGGTTTAGCTTTCTTT; cdr3_aa: CATTRGQGLAFF
d_call: .; v_call: TRBV21-1; j_call: TRBJ1-6; clone_size: .; cdr3_nt: TGTGCCAGCAGCACCTCAGCGCGGGGGGGATATAATTCACCCCTCCACTTT; cdr3_aa: CASSTSARGGYNSPLHF
d_call: TRBD2; v_call: TRBV19; j_call: TRBJ2-5; clone_size: .; cdr3_nt: TGTGCCAGTAAACCCCTGGGAGGGGAGACCCAGTACTTC; cdr3_aa: CASKPLGGETQYF
d_call: .; v_call: TRBV19; j_call: TRBJ1-5; clone_size: .; cdr3_nt: TGTGCCTCAAAGACGGGGGGCCCTAATCAGCCCCAGCATTTT; cdr3_aa: CASKTGGPNQPQHF
d_call: TRBD2; v_call: TRBV5-1; j_call: TRBJ2-7; clone_size: .; cdr3_nt: TGCGCCAGCAGCGTTGCGGTCGCGGGAGTCTACGAGCAGTACTTC; cdr3_aa: CASSVAVAGVYEQYF